The source of this T cell receptor beta chain is a study of PD-1 blockade in classical Hodgkin lymphoma. Time point reported: cycle 4 day 1 (C4D1), after more than 5 weeks of nivolumab. All patients experienced relapse after autologous stem cell transplantation, and brentuximab vedotin exposure was variable. The repertoire was sequenced with immunoSEQ multiplex PCR; TCRdb's copy has only in-frame clones and lacks some. The repertoire consists of 90,000 or so clones, with roughly 73% occurring once and the leading ten covering about a tenth. The receptor comes from a human donor with classical Hodgkin lymphoma. The sample was peripheral blood mononuclear cells (PBMCs), taken before the fourth cycle of nivolumab.

DNA for the CDR3: TGTGCCAGCAGTTTATTCTCCAGCGGGAGATCCAATGAGCAGTTCTTC. Its translation: CASSLFSSGRSNEQFF. This chain uses TRBV28 with TRBJ2-1; 8 bases align to TRBD2. The V gene end was trimmed by 1 base and the J gene end by 6 bases; junction bases not matched to a gene: 8. Germline V gene sequence: CDR1 MDHEN, CDR2 SYDVKM. The CDR3 is 16 amino acids.